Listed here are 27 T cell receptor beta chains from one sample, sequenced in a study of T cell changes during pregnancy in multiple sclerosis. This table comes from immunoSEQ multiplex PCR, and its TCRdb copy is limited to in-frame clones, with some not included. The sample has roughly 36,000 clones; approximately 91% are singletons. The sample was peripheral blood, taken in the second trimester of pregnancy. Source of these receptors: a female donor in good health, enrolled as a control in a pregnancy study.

CDR3 sequence: CASSLTQANTEAFF. The CDR3 coding sequence is TGTGCCAGCAGCTTAACCCAGGCGAACACTGAAGCTTTCTTT. V is TRBV7-3 and J is TRBJ1-1; D is undetermined. Trimming removed 0 bases from V and 1 base from J, with 6 bases in between. Germline CDR1 is SGHTA and CDR2 is FQGTGA. This CDR3 comprises 14 residues.

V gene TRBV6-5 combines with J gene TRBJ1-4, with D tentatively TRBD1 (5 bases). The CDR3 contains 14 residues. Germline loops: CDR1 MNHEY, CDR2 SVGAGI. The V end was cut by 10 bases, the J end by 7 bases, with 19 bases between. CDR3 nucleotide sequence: TGTGCCACCCAAAGTAGGGCAGGGTCTGAAAAACTGTTTTTT. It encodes CATQSRAGSEKLFF.

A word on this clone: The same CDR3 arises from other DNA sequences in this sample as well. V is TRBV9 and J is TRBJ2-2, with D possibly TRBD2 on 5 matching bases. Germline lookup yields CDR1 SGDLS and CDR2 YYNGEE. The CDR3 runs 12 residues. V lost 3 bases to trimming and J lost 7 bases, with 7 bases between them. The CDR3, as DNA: TGTGCCAGCAGCGCCCGGGGCGGGGAGCTGTTTTTT. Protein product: CASSARGGELFF.

DNA of the CDR3: TGTGCCAGCAGCTTAGGGGACAGGGTCTACGAGCAGTACTTC. Its translation: CASSLGDRVYEQYF. The chain recombines TRBV7-9 with TRBJ2-7, with 9 bases fitting TRBD1. Germline V lookup: CDR1 SEHNR, CDR2 FQNEAQ (reference sequence). Trimming removed 1 base from V and 3 bases from J; junction bases left unmatched: 1. The CDR3 runs 14 residues.

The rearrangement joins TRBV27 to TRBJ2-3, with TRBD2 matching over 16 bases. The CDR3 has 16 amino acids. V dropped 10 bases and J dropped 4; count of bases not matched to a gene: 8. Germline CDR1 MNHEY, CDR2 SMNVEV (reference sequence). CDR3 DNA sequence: TGTGCCATCGGGACTAGCGGGGGGGCCGAGCCAGATACGCAGTATTTT. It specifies CAIGTSGGAEPDTQYF.

The CDR3 region has the DNA TGTGCCAGCAGCGTCGGGACAAAGAGGTCTGGGGAGCAGTACTTC. It encodes CASSVGTKRSGEQYF. This sequence joins TRBV7-9 and TRBJ2-7, with D possibly matching TRBD1 (6 bases). CDR1 is SEHNR, CDR2 FQNEAQ, per germline (reference sequence). The length of the CDR3 is 15 residues. Trimming removed 5 bases from V and 7 bases from J, with 21 bases in between.

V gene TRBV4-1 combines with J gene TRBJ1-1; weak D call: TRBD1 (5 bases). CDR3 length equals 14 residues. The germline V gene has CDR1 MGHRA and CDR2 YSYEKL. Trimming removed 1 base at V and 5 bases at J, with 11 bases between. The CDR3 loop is CASSQGQGMTEAFF. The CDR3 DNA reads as TGCGCCAGCAGCCAAGGGCAGGGCATGACTGAAGCTTTCTTT.

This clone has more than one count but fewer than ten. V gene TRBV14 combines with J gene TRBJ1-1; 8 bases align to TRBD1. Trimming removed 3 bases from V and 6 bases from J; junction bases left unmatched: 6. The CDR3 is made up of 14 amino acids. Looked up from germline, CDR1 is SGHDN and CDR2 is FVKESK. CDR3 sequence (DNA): TGTGCCAGCAGCCAGACAGGGGTCGACGCTGAAGCTTTCTTT. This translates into CASSQTGVDAEAFF.

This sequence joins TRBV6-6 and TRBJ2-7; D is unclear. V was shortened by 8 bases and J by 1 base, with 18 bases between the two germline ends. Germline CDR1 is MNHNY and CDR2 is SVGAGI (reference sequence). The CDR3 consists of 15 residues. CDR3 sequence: CASLAPRGGSYEQYF. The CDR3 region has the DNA TGTGCCAGCTTAGCCCCCAGAGGTGGGTCCTACGAGCAGTACTTC.

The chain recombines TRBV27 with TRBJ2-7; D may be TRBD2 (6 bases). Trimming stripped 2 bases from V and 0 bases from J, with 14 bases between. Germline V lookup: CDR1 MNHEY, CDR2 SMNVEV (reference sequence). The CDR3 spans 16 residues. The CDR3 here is CASSLGVGTYSYEQYF. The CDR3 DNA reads TGTGCCAGCAGTTTAGGAGTCGGGACTTACTCCTACGAGCAGTACTTC.

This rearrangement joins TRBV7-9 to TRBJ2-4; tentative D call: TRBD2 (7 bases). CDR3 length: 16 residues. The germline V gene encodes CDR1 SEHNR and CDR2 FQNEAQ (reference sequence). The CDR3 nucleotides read TGTGCAAGCCGCGCGGCGGGGGCCGGGGCCAAAAACATTCAGTACTTC. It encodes CASRAAGAGAKNIQYF.

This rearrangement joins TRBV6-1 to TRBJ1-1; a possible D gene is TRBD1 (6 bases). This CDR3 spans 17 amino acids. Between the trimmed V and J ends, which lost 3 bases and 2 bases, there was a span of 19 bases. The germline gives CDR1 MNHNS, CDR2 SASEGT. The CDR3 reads CASSERARTALNTEAFF. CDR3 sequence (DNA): TGTGCCAGCAGTGAGAGGGCCAGGACAGCTTTAAACACTGAAGCTTTCTTT.

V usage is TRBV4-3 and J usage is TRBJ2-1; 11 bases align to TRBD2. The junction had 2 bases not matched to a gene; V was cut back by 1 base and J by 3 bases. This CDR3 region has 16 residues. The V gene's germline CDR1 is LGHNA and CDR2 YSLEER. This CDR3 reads CASSQGTSGSYNEQFF. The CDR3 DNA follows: TGCGCCAGCAGCCAAGGCACTAGCGGGAGCTACAATGAGCAGTTCTTC.

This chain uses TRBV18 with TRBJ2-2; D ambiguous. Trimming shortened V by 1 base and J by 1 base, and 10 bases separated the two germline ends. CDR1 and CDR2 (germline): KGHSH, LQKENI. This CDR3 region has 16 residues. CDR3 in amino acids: CASSPLSSQNTGELFF. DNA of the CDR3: TGTGCCAGCTCACCACTAAGTTCACAGAACACCGGGGAGCTGTTTTTT.

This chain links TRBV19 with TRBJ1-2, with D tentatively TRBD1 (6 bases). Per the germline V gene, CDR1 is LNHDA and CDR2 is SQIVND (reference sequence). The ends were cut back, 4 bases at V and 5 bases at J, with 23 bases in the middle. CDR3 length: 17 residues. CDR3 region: CASSRYHKDSLIYGYTF. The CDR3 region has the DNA TGTGCCAGTAGTAGATACCACAAGGACAGCCTTATATATGGCTACACCTTC.

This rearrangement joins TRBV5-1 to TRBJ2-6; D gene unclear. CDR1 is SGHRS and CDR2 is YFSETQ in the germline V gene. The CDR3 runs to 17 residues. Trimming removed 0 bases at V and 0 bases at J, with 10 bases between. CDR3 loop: CASSLDTSGSGANVLTF. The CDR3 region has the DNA TGCGCCAGCAGCTTGGATACAAGTGGCTCTGGGGCCAACGTCCTGACTTTC.

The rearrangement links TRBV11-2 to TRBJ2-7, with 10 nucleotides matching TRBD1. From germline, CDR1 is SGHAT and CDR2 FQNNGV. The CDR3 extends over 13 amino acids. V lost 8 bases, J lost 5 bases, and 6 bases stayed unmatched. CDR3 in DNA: TGTGCCAGCCGAGGGACAGGGGTCCACGAGCAGTACTTC. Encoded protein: CASRGTGVHEQYF.

The CDR3 coding sequence is TGTGCCAGTAGTATAACCGGGACTAGCGGGGGAAGGAACACCGGGGAGCTGTTTTTT. This sequence encodes CASSITGTSGGRNTGELFF. This sequence joins TRBV19 and TRBJ2-2; TRBD2 matches 14 bases. The V and J ends lost 2 bases and 1 base, in that order; junction bases with no gene match: 6. The CDR3 is 19 residues long. Germline values: CDR1 LNHDA, CDR2 SQIVND (reference sequence).

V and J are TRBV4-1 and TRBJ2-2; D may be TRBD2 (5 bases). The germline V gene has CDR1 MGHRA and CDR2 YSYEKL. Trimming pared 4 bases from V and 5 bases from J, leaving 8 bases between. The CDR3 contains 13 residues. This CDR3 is CASSPPGTGELFF. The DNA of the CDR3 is TGCGCCAGCAGCCCTCCGGGGACCGGGGAGCTGTTTTTT.

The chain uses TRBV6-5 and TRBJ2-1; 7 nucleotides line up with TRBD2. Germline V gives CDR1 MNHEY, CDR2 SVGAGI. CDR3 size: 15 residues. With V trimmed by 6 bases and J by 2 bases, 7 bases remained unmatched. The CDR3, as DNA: TGTGCCAGCAGGCCCCTGAGCGGGGCCTACAATGAGCAGTTCTTC. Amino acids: CASRPLSGAYNEQFF.

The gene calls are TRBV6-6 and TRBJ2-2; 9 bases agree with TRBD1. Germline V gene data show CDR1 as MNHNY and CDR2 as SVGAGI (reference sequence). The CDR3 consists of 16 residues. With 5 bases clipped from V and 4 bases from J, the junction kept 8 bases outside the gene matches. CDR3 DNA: TGTGCCAGCAGTCAGGGACAGGGAGCTACCACCGGGGAGCTGTTTTTT. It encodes CASSQGQGATTGELFF.

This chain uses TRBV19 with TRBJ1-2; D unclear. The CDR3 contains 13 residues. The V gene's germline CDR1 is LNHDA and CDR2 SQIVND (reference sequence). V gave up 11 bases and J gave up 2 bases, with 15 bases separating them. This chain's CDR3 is CASSISSNYGYTF. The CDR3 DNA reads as TGTGCCTCCAGTATATCCTCCAACTATGGCTACACCTTC.

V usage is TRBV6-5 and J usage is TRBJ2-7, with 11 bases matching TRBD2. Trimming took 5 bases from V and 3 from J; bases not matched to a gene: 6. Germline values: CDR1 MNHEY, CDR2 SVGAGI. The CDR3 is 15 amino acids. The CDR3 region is CASSRGTSGHYEQYF. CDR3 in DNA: TGTGCCAGCAGTAGGGGGACTAGCGGTCACTACGAGCAGTACTTC.

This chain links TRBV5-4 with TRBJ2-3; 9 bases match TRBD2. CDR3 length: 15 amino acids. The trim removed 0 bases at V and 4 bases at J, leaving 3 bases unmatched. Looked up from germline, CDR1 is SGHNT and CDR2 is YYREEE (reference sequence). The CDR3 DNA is TGTGCCAGCAGCTTGGGGACTAGCGCGGCAGATACGCAGTATTTT. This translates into CASSLGTSAADTQYF.

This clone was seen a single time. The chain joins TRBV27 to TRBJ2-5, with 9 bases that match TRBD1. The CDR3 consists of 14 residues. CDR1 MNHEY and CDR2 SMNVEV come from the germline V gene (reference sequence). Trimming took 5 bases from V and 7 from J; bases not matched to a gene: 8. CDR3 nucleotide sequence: TGTGCCAGCAGTGTCCTACAGGGGGCGGGGACCCAGTACTTC. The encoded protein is CASSVLQGAGTQYF.

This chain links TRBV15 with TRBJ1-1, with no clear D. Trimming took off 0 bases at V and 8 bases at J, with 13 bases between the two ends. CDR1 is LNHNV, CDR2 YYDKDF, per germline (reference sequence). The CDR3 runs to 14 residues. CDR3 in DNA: TGTGCCACCAGCAGAGATAAACGCGCCGCGGAAGCTTTCTTT. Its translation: CATSRDKRAAEAFF.

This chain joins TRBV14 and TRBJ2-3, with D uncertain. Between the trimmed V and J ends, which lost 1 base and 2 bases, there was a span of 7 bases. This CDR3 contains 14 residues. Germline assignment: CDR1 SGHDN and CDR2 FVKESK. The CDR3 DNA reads TGTGCCAGCAGCCAAGTCAGTTACACAGATACGCAGTATTTT. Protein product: CASSQVSYTDTQYF.